A single T cell receptor (beta chain) is shown here with its context. This sample is part of a study of control samples from healthy donors and cancer patients. The CDR3 runs to 15 residues. V was cut by 2 bases and J by 4 bases, with 14 bases left in between. Germline values: CDR1 SNHLY, CDR2 FYNNEI. Assay: immunoSEQ multiplex PCR; the TCRdb copy retains only in-frame clones and omits some. The table has 200,000 or so clones, 85% to 95% seen once. The chain carries TRBV2 and TRBJ1-1; a possible D gene is TRBD1 (6 bases). This TCR was recovered from a man aged 45-65 years in good health. Input material: blood. The CDR3 DNA reads TGTGCCAGCAGTGAACAGGGGCGAGGAGCCACTGAAGCTTTCTTT. It is translated as CASSEQGRGATEAFF.